This T cell receptor beta chain was captured in a study of blood T cell repertoires in COVID-19. Across the study: Acute and convalescent COVID-19 samples came from the United States, Italy and Spain.

Measured with immunoSEQ multiplex PCR; TCRdb has only the in-frame clones, and not every one. The repertoire holds about 100,000 clones, with roughly 87% as singletons. This CDR3 contains 14 residues. The junction had 13 bases not matched to a gene; V was cut back by 10 bases and J by 8 bases. CDR1 MDHEN and CDR2 SYDVKM come from the germline V gene. The TCR was taken from a man aged 25-45 years in a cohort sampled during active COVID-19. The sample was peripheral blood. V and J are TRBV28 and TRBJ1-4; TRBD1 aligns across 7 bases. The CDR3 DNA sequence: TGTGCCACCATGACGCCGGGACAGCCAGAAAAACTGTTTTTT. Translation gives CATMTPGQPEKLFF. Full variable domain (outside the CDR3, taken from reference TRBV28 and TRBJ1-4): DVKVTQSSRYLVKRTGEKVFLECVQDMDHENMFWYRQDPGLGLRLIYFSYDVKMKEKGDIPEGYSVSREKKERFSLILESASTNQTSMYLCATMTPGQPEKLFFGSGTQLSVL.